This T cell receptor (beta chain) is from a study of cytomegalovirus exposure and HLA in healthy donors. Sequencing was performed with immunoSEQ multiplex PCR; in TCRdb, only in-frame clones are kept and a portion is missing. This table holds roughly 220,000 clones, 90% to 95% found once. The CDR3 spans 17 residues. CDR1 and CDR2 (germline): SGHVS, FNYEAQ. The germline V and J ends were trimmed by 1 base and 5 bases, with 17 bases remaining between them. The sequencing sample was made of PBMCs. The sequence was collected from a woman aged 18-35 years in good health and CMV-seronegative. This rearrangement joins TRBV7-6 to TRBJ1-4; D may be TRBD1 (6 bases). The CDR3 loop is CASSLGVRTAPNEKLFF. The CDR3 region has the DNA TGTGCCAGCAGCTTAGGAGTCCGGACAGCACCGAATGAAAAACTGTTTTTT.